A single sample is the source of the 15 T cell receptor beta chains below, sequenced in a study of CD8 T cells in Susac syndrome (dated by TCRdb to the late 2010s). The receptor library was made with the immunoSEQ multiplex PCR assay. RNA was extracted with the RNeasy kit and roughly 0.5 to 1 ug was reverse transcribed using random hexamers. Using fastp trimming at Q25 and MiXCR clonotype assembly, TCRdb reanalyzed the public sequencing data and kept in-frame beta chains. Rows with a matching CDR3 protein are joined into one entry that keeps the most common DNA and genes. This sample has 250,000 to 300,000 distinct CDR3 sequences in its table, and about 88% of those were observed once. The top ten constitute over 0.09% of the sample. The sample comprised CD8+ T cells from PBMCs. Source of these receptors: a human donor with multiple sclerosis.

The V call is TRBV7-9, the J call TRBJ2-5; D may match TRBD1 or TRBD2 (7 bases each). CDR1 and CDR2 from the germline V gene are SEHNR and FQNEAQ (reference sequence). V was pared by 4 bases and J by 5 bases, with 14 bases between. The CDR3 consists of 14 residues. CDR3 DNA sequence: TGTGCCAGCAGCTCATACAGGGGAGGGGAGACCCAGTACTTC. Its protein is CASSSYRGGETQYF.

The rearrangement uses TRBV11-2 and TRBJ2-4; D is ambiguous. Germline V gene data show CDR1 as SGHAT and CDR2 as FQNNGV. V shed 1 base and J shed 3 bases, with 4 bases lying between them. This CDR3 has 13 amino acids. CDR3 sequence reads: CASSLVSKNIQYF. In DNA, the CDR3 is TGTGCCAGCAGCTTAGTGAGCAAAAACATTCAGTACTTC.

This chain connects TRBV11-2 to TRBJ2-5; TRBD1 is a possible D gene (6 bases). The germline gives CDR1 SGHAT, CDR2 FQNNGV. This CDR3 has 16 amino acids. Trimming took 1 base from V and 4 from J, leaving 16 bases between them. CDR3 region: CASSLAPGQLGETQYF. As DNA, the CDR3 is TGTGCCAGCAGCTTAGCCCCCGGACAGCTGGGAGAGACCCAGTACTTC.

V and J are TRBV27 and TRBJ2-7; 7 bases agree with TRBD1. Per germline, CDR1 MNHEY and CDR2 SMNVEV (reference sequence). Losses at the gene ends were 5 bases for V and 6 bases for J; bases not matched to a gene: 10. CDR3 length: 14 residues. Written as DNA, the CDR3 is TGTGCCAGCAGTCTCCGGGACAGCCGAACCGAGCAGTACTTC. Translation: CASSLRDSRTEQYF.

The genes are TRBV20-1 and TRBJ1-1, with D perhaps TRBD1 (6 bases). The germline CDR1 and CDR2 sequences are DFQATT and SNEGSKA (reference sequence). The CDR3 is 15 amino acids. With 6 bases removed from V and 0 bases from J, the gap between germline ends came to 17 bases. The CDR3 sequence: CSARGRGKVNTEAFF. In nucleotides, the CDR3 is TGCAGTGCGAGGGGCAGGGGAAAAGTGAACACTGAAGCTTTCTTT.

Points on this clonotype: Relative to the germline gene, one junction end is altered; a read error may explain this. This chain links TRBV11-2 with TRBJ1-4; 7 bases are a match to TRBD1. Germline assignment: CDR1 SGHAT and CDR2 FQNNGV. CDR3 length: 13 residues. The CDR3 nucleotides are TGTGCCAGCAGCTTCGTTCTCTTCCGGACAGGCCTTTTT. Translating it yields CASSFVLFRTGLF.

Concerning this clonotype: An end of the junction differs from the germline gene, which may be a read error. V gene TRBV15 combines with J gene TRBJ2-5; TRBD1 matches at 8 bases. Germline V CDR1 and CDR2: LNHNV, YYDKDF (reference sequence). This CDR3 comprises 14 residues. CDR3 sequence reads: CATSRETGEETQYF. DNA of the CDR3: TGTGCCACCAGCCGAGAGACAGGGGAAGAGACCCAGTACTTC.

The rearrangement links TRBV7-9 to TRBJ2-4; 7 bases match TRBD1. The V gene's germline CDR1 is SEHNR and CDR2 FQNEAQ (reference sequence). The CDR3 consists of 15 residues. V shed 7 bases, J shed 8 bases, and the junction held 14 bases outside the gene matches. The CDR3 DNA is TGTGCCAGCAAAGGGGAAGGGGGCTGGAGAGACATTCAGTACTTC. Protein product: CASKGEGGWRDIQYF.

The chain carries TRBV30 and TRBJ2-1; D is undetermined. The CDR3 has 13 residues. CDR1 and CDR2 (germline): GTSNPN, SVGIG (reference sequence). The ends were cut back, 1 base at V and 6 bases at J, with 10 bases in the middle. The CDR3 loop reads CAWSAFGGNEQFF. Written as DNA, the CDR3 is TGTGCCTGGAGTGCGTTTGGCGGCAATGAGCAGTTCTTC.

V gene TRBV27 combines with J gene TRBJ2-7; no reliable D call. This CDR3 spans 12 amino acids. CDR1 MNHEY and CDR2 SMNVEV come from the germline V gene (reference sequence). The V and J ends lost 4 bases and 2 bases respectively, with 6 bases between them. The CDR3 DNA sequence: TGTGCCAGCAGTTCCCCGGCCTACGAGCAGTACTTC. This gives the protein CASSSPAYEQYF.

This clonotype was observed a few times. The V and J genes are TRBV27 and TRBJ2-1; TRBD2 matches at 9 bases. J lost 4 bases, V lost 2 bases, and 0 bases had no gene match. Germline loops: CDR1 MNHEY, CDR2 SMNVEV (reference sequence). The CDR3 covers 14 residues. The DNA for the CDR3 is TGTGCCAGCAGTTTAGCGGGAGGGTACAATGAGCAGTTCTTC. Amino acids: CASSLAGGYNEQFF.

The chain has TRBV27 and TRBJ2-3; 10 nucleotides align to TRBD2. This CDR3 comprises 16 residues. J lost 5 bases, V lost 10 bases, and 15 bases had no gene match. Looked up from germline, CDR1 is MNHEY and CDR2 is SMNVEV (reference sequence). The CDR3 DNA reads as TGTGCCATCCGGACAGCAGCGGGAGGGCCAGGAGATACGCAGTATTTT. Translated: CAIRTAAGGPGDTQYF.

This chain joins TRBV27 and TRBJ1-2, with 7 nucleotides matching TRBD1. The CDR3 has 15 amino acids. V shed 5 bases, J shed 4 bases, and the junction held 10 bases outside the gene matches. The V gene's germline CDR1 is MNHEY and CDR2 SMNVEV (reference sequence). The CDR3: CASSPRGFFGYGYTF. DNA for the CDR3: TGTGCCAGCAGTCCCAGGGGGTTCTTTGGCTATGGCTACACCTTC.

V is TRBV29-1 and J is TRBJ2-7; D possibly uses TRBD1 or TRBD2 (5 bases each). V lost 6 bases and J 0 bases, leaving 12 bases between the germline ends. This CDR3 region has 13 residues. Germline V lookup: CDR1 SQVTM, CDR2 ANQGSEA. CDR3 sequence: CSVYGTSSYEQYF. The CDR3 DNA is TGCAGCGTATACGGGACCAGCTCCTACGAGCAGTACTTC.

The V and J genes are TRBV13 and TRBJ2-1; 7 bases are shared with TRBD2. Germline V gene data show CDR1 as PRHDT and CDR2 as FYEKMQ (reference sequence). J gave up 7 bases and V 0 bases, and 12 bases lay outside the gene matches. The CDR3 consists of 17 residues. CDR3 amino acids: CASSLGLRRERPNEQFF. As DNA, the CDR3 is TGTGCCAGCAGCTTAGGCCTCCGGCGGGAGCGGCCGAATGAGCAGTTCTTC.